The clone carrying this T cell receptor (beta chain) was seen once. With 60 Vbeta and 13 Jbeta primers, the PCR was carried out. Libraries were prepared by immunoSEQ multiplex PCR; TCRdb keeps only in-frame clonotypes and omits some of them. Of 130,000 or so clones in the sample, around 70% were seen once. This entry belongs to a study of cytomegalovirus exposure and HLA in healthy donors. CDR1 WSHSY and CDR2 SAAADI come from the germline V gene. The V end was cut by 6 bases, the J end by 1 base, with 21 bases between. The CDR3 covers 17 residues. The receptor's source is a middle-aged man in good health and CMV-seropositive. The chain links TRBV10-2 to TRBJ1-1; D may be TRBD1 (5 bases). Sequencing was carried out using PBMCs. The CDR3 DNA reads TGCGCCAGCAGAGCCCGTTGGGGCGCGGTGGGGAACACTGAAGCTTTCTTT. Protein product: CASRARWGAVGNTEAFF.